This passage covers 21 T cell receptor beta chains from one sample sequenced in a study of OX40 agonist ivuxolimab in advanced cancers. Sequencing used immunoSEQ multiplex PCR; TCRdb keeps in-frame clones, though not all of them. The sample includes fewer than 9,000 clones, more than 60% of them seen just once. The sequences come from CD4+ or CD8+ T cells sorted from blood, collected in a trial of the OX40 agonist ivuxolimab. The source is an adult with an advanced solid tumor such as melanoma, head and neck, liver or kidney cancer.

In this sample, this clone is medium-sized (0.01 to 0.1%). CDR3 protein: CSARTDFYGYTF. The CDR3 nucleotides read TGCAGCGCCCGGACGGATTTCTATGGCTACACCTTC. The genes are TRBV29-1 and TRBJ1-2; D not resolved. The CDR3 is 12 amino acids. Per the germline V gene, CDR1 is SQVTM and CDR2 is ANQGSEA. Trimming took off 7 bases at V and 4 bases at J, with 13 bases between the two ends.

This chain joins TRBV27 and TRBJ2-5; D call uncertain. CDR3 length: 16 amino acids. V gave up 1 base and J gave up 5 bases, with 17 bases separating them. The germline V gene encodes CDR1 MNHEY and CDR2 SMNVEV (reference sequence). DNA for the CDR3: TGTGCCAGCAGTTTATGGGTTGACGGGTCGATCGAGACCCAGTACTTC. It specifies CASSLWVDGSIETQYF.

CDR3 DNA: TGTGCCAGCAGCGTAGGAGGAATCTGGGGGAAGGACGGGGAGCTGTTTTTT. As protein: CASSVGGIWGKDGELFF. This rearrangement joins TRBV9 to TRBJ2-2; D possibly uses TRBD1 or TRBD2 (5 bases each). The germline V gene has CDR1 SGDLS and CDR2 YYNGEE. This CDR3 spans 17 amino acids. Trimming cost V 0 bases and J 7 bases, with 19 bases left between them. Based on the CDR3 plus reference TRBV9 and TRBJ2-2, the full variable domain is DSGVTQTPKHLITATGQRVTLRCSPRSGDLSVYWYQQSLDQGLQFLIQYYNGEERAKGNILERFSAQQFPDLHSELNLSSLELGDSALYFCASSVGGIWGKDGELFFGEGSRLTVL.

The CDR3 sequence is CASSLDPAGQGYEQYF. The CDR3 DNA reads TGTGCCAGCAGCTTAGATCCCGCGGGACAGGGCTACGAGCAGTACTTC. The chain employs TRBV11-2 and TRBJ2-7; 9 bases are shared with TRBD1. CDR1 is SGHAT and CDR2 is FQNNGV in the germline V gene. The CDR3 extends over 16 amino acids. V was pared by 0 bases and J by 3 bases, with 6 bases of the junction left unmatched.

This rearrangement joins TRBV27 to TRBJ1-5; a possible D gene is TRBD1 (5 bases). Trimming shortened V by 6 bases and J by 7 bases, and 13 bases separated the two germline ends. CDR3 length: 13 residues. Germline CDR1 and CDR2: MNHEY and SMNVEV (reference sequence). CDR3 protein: CASSIGAGQPQHF. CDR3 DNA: TGTGCCAGCAGCATCGGGGCAGGACAGCCCCAGCATTTT.

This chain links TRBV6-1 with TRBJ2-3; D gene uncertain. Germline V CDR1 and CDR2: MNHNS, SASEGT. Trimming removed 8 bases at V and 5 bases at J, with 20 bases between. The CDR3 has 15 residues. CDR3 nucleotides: TGTGCCAGCTCCGATAAGGCGGTGTCCTTAGATACGCAGTATTTT. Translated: CASSDKAVSLDTQYF.

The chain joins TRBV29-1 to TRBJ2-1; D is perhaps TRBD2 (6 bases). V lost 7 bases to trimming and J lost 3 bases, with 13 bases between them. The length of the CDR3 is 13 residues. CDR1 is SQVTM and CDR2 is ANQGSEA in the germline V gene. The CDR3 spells CSALGRNYNEQFF. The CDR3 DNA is TGCAGCGCCCTTGGGAGGAACTACAATGAGCAGTTCTTC.

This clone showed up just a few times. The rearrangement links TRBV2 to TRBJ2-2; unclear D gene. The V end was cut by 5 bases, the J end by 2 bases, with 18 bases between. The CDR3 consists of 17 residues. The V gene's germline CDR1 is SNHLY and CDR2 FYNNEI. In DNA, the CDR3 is TGTGCCAGCAGTATTGGGCCCCCGACGCTAAACACCGGGGAGCTGTTTTTT. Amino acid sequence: CASSIGPPTLNTGELFF.

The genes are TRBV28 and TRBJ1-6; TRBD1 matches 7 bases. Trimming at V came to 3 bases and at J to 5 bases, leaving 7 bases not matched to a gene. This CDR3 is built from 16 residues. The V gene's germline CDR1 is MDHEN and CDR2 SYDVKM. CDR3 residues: CASSFQGGEDNSPLHF. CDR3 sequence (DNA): TGTGCCAGCAGTTTCCAGGGGGGCGAGGATAATTCACCCCTCCACTTT.

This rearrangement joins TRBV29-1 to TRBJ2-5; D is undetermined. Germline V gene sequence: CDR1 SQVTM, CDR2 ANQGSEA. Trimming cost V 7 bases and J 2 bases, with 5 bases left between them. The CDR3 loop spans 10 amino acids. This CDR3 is CSGFQETQYF. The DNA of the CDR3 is TGCAGCGGTTTTCAAGAGACCCAGTACTTC.

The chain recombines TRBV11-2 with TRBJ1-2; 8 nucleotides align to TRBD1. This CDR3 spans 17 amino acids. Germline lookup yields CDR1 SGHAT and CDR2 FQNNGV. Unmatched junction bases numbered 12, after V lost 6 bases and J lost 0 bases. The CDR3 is CASRTTTGEGSNYGYTF. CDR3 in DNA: TGTGCCAGCAGAACTACGACAGGGGAGGGTTCTAACTATGGCTACACCTTC.

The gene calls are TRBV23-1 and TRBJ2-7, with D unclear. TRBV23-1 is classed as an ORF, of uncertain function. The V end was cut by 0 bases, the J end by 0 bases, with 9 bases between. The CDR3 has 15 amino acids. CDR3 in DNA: TGCGCCAGCAGTCAATCGGCGCCAGCCTCCTACGAGCAGTACTTC. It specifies CASSQSAPASYEQYF.

The CDR3 loop is CASSLSIPGQGAHTEAFF. Written as DNA, the CDR3 is TGTGCCAGCAGTTTATCGATTCCGGGACAGGGGGCGCACACTGAAGCTTTCTTT. This chain connects TRBV27 to TRBJ1-1; 12 bases line up with TRBD1. The ends lost 0 bases at V and 3 bases at J; junction bases unmatched: 8. Looked up from germline, CDR1 is MNHEY and CDR2 is SMNVEV (reference sequence). CDR3 length: 18 residues.

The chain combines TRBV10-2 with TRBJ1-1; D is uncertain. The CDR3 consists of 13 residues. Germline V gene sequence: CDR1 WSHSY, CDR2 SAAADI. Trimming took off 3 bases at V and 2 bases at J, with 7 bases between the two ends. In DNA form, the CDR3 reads TGCGCCAGCAGTGAACCAGGAAACACTGAAGCTTTCTTT. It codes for CASSEPGNTEAFF.

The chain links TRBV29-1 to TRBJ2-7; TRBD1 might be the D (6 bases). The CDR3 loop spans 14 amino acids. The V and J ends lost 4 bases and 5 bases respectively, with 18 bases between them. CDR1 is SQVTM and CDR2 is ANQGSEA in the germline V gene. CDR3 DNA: TGCAGCGTTGGGCGGCTGGGGGCCGGGAACGAGCAGTACTTC. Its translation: CSVGRLGAGNEQYF.

The DNA for the CDR3 is TGTGCCAGCAGTAGACGGACAGGAGGGTTGGAAAAACTGTTTTTT. Its protein is CASSRRTGGLEKLFF. V is TRBV28 and J is TRBJ1-4; 7 positions match TRBD1. V lost 5 bases, J lost 8 bases, and 11 bases stayed unmatched. CDR1 and CDR2 from the germline V gene are MDHEN and SYDVKM. The CDR3 is 15 residues long.

This CDR3 reads CASSFLGQAEQYF. The CDR3 DNA reads as TGCGCCAGCAGCTTCCTTGGACAGGCTGAGCAGTACTTC. V usage is TRBV5-1 and J usage is TRBJ2-7; TRBD1 agrees at 7 bases. CDR3 length: 13 amino acids. Per germline, CDR1 SGHRS and CDR2 YFSETQ. After removal of 2 bases from V and 7 bases from J, the junction contained 6 bases not matched to a gene.

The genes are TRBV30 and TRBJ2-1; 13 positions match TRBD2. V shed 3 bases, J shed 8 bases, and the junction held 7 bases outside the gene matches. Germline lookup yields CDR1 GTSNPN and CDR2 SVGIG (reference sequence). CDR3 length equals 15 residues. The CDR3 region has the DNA TGTGCCTGGAGGACACTAGCGGGGGGGCGTGATGAGCAGTTCTTC. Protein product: CAWRTLAGGRDEQFF.

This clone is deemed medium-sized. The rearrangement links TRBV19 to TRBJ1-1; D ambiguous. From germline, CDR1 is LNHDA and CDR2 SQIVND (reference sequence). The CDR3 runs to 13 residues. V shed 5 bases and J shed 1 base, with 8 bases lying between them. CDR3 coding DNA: TGTGCCAGTAGTTTGTCAGCGAACACTGAAGCTTTCTTT. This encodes CASSLSANTEAFF.

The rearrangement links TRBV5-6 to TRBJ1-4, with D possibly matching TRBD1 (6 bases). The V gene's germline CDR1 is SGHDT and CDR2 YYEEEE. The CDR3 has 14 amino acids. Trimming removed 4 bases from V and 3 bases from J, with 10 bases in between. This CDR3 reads CASSVGQPNEKLFF. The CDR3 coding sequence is TGTGCCAGCAGCGTAGGACAGCCTAATGAAAAACTGTTTTTT.

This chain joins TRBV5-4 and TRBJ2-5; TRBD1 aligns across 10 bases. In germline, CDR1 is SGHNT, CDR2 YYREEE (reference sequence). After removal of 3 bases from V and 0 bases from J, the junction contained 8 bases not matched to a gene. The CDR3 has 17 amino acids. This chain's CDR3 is CASSSGQGREYQETQYF. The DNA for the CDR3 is TGTGCCAGCAGCTCGGGACAGGGGCGGGAGTACCAAGAGACCCAGTACTTC.